Listed below are T cell receptor beta chains from one sample, sequenced in a study of tumor and adjacent non-tumor tissue in lung cancer. TCRdb reprocessed the multiplex PCR reads with MiXCR, giving one entry per CDR3 protein. The table records some 95,000 distinct CDR3 sequences, 80% of them present only once. The sequencing sample was made of distant non-tumor lung tissue. These TCRs come from a man between 60 and 75 years old with small cell lung cancer. Both conserved end residues are trimmed from each CDR3. Clone size, where shown, is once, few, many, or a class for clones that have expanded.

many	TRBV12-3/TRBV12-4	TRBJ2-1	ASSLGAEVQF
-	TRBV11-2	TRBJ2-1	ANRKRQGDNEQF
many	TRBV6-1	TRBJ2-2	ASSVGTGVAGGELF
-	TRBV6-1	TRBJ2-7	ATSEASLANY
many	TRBV12-3/TRBV12-4	TRBJ2-1	ASSPGQGPHNEQF
-	TRBV11-3	TRBJ2-7	ANSFEGHEQY
-	TRBV5-5	TRBJ2-1	ASSLALMELF
-	TRBV6-6	TRBJ2-1	ANSYPEDDERF
-	TRBV6-5	TRBJ2-4	ASSSPLVGSKNIQY
-	TRBV29-1	TRBJ1-1	SVGGEGTEAF
-	TRBV7-8	TRBJ2-3	ANSLVDTQY
-	TRBV6-5	TRBJ1-1	ASNNEGLNTETF
few	TRBV6-1	TRBJ2-4	ASSEGGGGVSIQY
-	TRBV11-2	TRBJ2-1	PSSLLAGGSNEQF
-	TRBV11-2	TRBJ2-3	ASSLVWIDTQN
many	TRBV12-3/TRBV12-4	TRBJ1-1	ASSRQGAEAF
-	TRBV12-3/TRBV12-4	TRBJ1-2	ASNSREYGYT
-	TRBV20-1	TRBJ2-3	SAHPDDTDTQY
-	TRBV11-2	TRBJ2-5	ISSLGITETQY
-	TRBV11-1	TRBJ2-3	TGSSGLAGGPVADTRY
many	TRBV30	TRBJ2-5	AWSVTRKETQY
many	TRBV7-9	TRBJ2-5	ASSTTAQETQY
-	TRBV12-3/TRBV12-4	TRBJ2-5	AGSLMDMEETQY
-	TRBV29-1	TRBJ2-2	SVVSANTGELF
-	TRBV11-1	TRBJ2-1	ASSSESRTSGTGSEQF
-	TRBV30	TRBJ2-3	VWRRLTMSQGFVKDTQY
-	TRBV28	TRBJ1-5	ARDSSNQPQH
once	TRBV7-9	TRBJ1-5	ASSFSKPKH
-	TRBV11-2	TRBJ2-1	TSSFTSGAYNEQF
-	TRBV4-2	TRBJ1-1	VISQGPEAF
-	TRBV6-1	TRBJ2-1	ASRGLAGVVGEQF
-	TRBV11-3	TRBJ2-1	ASSWGSSYNTQF
-	TRBV11-1	TRBJ2-7	ASSYLSSGTAYGQY
-	TRBV4-2	TRBJ2-2	AGNQGLRANTGELF
-	TRBV30	TRBJ2-3	AWTRGLAGNTDIQY
-	TRBV5-5	TRBJ1-1	ARSRLWITEAF
-	TRBV13	TRBJ1-2	ASSLSPTSHCYT
-	TRBV4-1	TRBJ2-7	ASSPELAGGQGEQY
-	TRBV4-1	TRBJ2-3	ASSHDGTVLSTDSQY
-	TRBV5-6	TRBJ2-5	AGSLDRETQY
-	TRBV7-8	TRBJ2-5	ASSLVGGIGREAQY
-	TRBV6-5	TRBJ1-5	VSSQTSGTRYNQPRH
-	TRBV28	TRBJ1-2	TSSPGWGYGYT
once	TRBV4-2	TRBJ2-7	VSSKERTGVYEQY
-	TRBV29-1	TRBJ2-3	RVKRTELSTDTQY
-	TRBV4-2	TRBJ2-2	ASNQDLRANSGELS
-	TRBV20-1	TRBJ1-2	SARDRRVAYT
-	TRBV11-2	TRBJ2-3	ASSPHGRADTDTKY
many	TRBV6-1	TRBJ2-2	ASSASGEGAGELF
-	TRBV12-3/TRBV12-4	TRBJ2-1	ASSSGTENNEQF
-	TRBV6-5	TRBJ2-7	ARNRHGGYEQY
-	TRBV6-1	TRBJ2-3	ASREGTVKDTQY
-	TRBV30	TRBJ2-2	AWSSPGAGGTGYLF
once	TRBV13	TRBJ1-6	AIRQNDGSSYNSPLH